This T cell receptor beta chain stems from a study of OX40 agonist ivuxolimab in advanced cancers. About the research overall: An agonistic anti-OX40 (CD134) antibody, ivuxolimab, was used to treat the patients.

Notes on the study in general: On average, CD8+ T cells showed a greater number of expanded clones than CD4+. Clonal expansion from baseline to week 6 occurred in both CD4+ and CD8+ T cells.

The germline V gene has CDR1 MRHNA and CDR2 SNTAGT. The CDR3 covers 15 residues. V was clipped by 2 bases and J by 4 bases; unmatched bases: 3. A remark on this clone: Its target is not known.

TCRdb's table, derived via immunoSEQ multiplex PCR, lists solely in-frame clones and lacks some. The table lists around 81,000 clones, approximately 79% of them singletons. This clonotype was obtained from an adult with an advanced solid tumor such as melanoma, head and neck, liver or kidney cancer. The rearrangement uses TRBV6-4 and TRBJ2-3, with TRBD2 matching 10 bases. Material: CD4+ or CD8+ T cells sorted from blood, obtained in a trial of the OX40 agonist ivuxolimab. DNA for the CDR3: TGTGCCAGCAGTGACGAAGCGGGAGGGCCAGATACGCAGTATTTT. Protein sequence: CASSDEAGGPDTQYF.